The following is a T cell receptor (beta chain) sequence with its context. Its binding antigen is unknown. No quality values exist for individual bases; no much larger clone is one base distant. TCR beta CDR3 regions were amplified from genomic DNA by bias-controlled multiplex PCR with the immunoSEQ v3 hsTCRB kit. TCR libraries were sequenced on an Illumina NextSeq 500 to around 1.8 million read pairs for survey level or roughly 4.5-6.5 million for deep level. On the study's bioinformatics: V, D and J genes were assigned, non-productive sequences were removed, and clonality was reported by immunoSEQ Analyzer software. Repertoires were compared by productive Simpson clonality and by the Morisita overlap index of productive TRB rearrangements between infused TIL and blood. Entries here come from immuneACCESS through TCRdb and include only in-frame sequences with V and J called. Some clones fail to appear in such tables; in the studies checked, an unresolved V gene covers under half of the shortfall, and the cause of the remainder is unknown. The DNA gave D and trimming, while V, J and clone size come from that table. Here the sample has about 2,100 clones; 75% to 90% occur a single time. The ten largest clones take up less than 9.5% of the sample.

The entry originates in a study of TIL therapy for anti-PD-1-resistant metastatic lung cancer (dated by TCRdb to the early 2020s). In the study overall: Enrolled patients had a median age of about 53 years (range 38-75) and a median tumor PD-L1 proportion score of around 6%. Most of the cohort had lung adenocarcinoma, a handful of tumors were EGFR-mutant and two were ALK-rearranged, and half of the patients were current or former smokers. A median non-synonymous tumor mutation burden of approximately 1.4 mutations per megabase was determined across the cohort by whole-exome sequencing. T cell receptor beta sequencing of tumor and peripheral blood served to follow clonotypes across the tumor, the expanded TIL product, and serial blood samples.

The CDR3 runs 16 amino acids, cysteine and phenylalanine included. Only the CDR3 part of the read is kept: 48 bases, read in frame from the first base. Relative to germline, V is missing 4 bases and J is missing 7 bases, with 9 bases of the junction outside any gene match. The germline V gene specifies SGHDT as CDR1 and YYEEEE as CDR2. Broad study findings and their caveats: The cohort was highly selected, including more treatment-naive, never-smoker and oncogene-addicted patients than is typical, which limits generalizability. High clonal turnover was observed in TIL culture, with many enriched product clones not detected in the baseline tumor, which suggested clonal contraction rather than faithful expansion. Higher clonality and lower diversity were observed in expanded TIL cultures than in baseline intratumoral T cells (median clonality roughly 6.3% vs 31%, p < 0.0001). The study protocol defined all tumor marker inferences as exploratory.

Explained via the paper, the time point label denotes: pre-treatment sample, taken before nivolumab and TIL therapy. The baseline tumor samples were excised metastases, mostly pleural nodules or supraclavicular lymph nodes, taken from the same resection that was used to grow TIL. Tumors were harvested before any PD-1/PD-L1 blockade; patients then received nivolumab, and those progressing received lymphodepletion, expanded TIL infusion and IL-2. Adults with stage 4 NSCLC were enrolled from October 2017 to early 2020 in a dual-center phase I trial. The samples were drawn from an open-label, single-arm phase I trial testing tumor-infiltrating lymphocyte therapy combined with nivolumab in advanced non-small cell lung cancer. Parts of each resected tumor were snap-frozen in liquid nitrogen and kept at -80 degrees C. Tumor regions of interest were chosen on H&E sections by laser-capture macrodissection, pulverized into roughly 14 mg aliquots, and extracted with Qiagen Allprep kits.

This TCR was sampled from a person between 30 and 80 years old with non-small cell lung cancer. The material sequenced was tumor tissue, taken at baseline. Recombination joined TRBV5-6 with TRBJ2-1; 12 nucleotides in the junction match TRBD2. The DNA reads as follows: TGTGCCAGCAGCCCGCGGACTAGCGGGAACTCAAATGAGCAGTTCTTC. Translated, this is CASSPRTSGNSNEQFF.